Listed here are 17 T cell receptor beta chains from one sample, sequenced in a study of beta chain features in type 1 diabetes. The sequenced template was cDNA made from the entire isolated RNA. Measured with immunoSEQ multiplex PCR; TCRdb has only the in-frame clones, and not every one. The repertoire holds about 470,000 clones, roughly 30% seen once, with around 0.065% in the top ten. The sequencing input was naive CD4+ T cells from blood. The origin of the receptors is a man younger than 30 in good health.

The rearrangement joins TRBV19 to TRBJ2-2; the match to TRBD2 covers 8 bases. The trim removed 6 bases at V and 4 bases at J, leaving 4 bases unmatched. CDR1 and CDR2 (germline): LNHDA, SQIVND (reference sequence). The CDR3 loop spans 14 amino acids. The CDR3 sequence is CASRSAGGTGELFF. CDR3 nucleotide sequence: TGTGCCAGTAGGAGTGCGGGAGGCACCGGGGAGCTGTTTTTT. The full variable domain, its missing parts supplied by reference TRBV19 and TRBJ2-2, is DGGITQSPKYLFRKEGQNVTLSCEQNLNHDAMYWYRQDPGQGLRLIYYSQIVNDFQKGDIAEGYSVSREKKESFPLTVTSAQKNPTAFYLCASRSAGGTGELFFGEGSRLTVL.

V is TRBV19 and J is TRBJ1-5; D unresolved. CDR1 and CDR2 from the germline V gene are LNHDA and SQIVND (reference sequence). The CDR3 contains 14 residues. Between the trimmed V and J ends, which lost 3 bases and 0 bases, there was a span of 6 bases. DNA for the CDR3: TGTGCCAGTAGTATGGGCGGTAGCAATCAGCCCCAGCATTTT. Its translation: CASSMGGSNQPQHF.

Comments on this clone: Different DNA sequences within this sample yield the same CDR3. The genes are TRBV5-1 and TRBJ2-3, with D perhaps TRBD1 (6 bases). The length of the CDR3 is 14 residues. Germline V gene sequence: CDR1 SGHRS, CDR2 YFSETQ. The ends were cut back, 4 bases at V and 0 bases at J, with 9 bases in the middle. The CDR3 DNA follows: TGCGCCAGCAGCCTTGACAGGAGCACAGATACGCAGTATTTT. Its protein product is CASSLDRSTDTQYF.

The V gene is TRBV5-1, the J gene TRBJ1-4; D possibly corresponds to TRBD1 (5 bases). Trimming took off 4 bases at V and 7 bases at J, with 29 bases between the two ends. Germline loops: CDR1 SGHRS, CDR2 YFSETQ. CDR3 length: 19 amino acids. This chain's CDR3 is CASSRLKISGTERPEKLFF. The CDR3 nucleotides are TGCGCCAGCAGCCGTTTGAAAATTAGTGGGACCGAAAGACCTGAAAAACTGTTTTTT.

This chain uses TRBV6-5 with TRBJ1-2; D is perhaps TRBD1 (5 bases). CDR1 and CDR2 (germline): MNHEY, SVGAGI. V was clipped by 0 bases and J by 4 bases, with 15 bases between them. This CDR3 spans 16 amino acids. The DNA of the CDR3 is TGTGCCAGCAGTTACTCGACGGGGGAAGTGGCCTATGGCTACACCTTC. Amino acid sequence: CASSYSTGEVAYGYTF.

This clone has more than one count but fewer than ten. The rearrangement joins TRBV25-1 to TRBJ1-1; D is uncertain. The CDR3 is 15 residues long. V lost 1 base and J 5 bases, leaving 14 bases between the germline ends. Germline loops: CDR1 MGHDK, CDR2 SYGVNS. CDR3 sequence reads: CASSEFRGSGTEAFF. DNA of the CDR3: TGTGCCAGCAGTGAATTTCGGGGAAGTGGAACTGAAGCTTTCTTT.

There are a few counts of this clone. This chain joins TRBV5-4 and TRBJ2-7, with D maybe TRBD2 (6 bases). This CDR3 has 13 amino acids. The germline V gene encodes CDR1 SGHNT and CDR2 YYREEE (reference sequence). V was pared by 4 bases and J by 6 bases, with 14 bases between. CDR3 DNA: TGTGCCAGCAGCCCTATCCAGGGAGGCGAGCAGTACTTC. Residues: CASSPIQGGEQYF. The complete variable domain, with remaining parts taken from reference TRBV5-4 and TRBJ2-7, reads ETGVTQSPTHLIKTRGQQVTLRCSSQSGHNTVSWYQQALGQGPQFIFQYYREEENGRGNFPPRFSGLQFPNYSSELNVNALELDDSALYLCASSPIQGGEQYFGPGTRLTVT.

The genes are TRBV30 and TRBJ1-2; D possibly corresponds to TRBD1 (5 bases). The V gene lost 0 bases and the J gene lost 8 bases, with 19 bases spanning the gap. The CDR3 sequence is 15 residues long. Germline CDR1 GTSNPN, CDR2 SVGIG (reference sequence). CDR3 sequence reads: CAWSVSVGTASGYTF. CDR3 coding DNA: TGTGCCTGGAGTGTAAGCGTCGGGACCGCCTCCGGCTACACCTTC.

The gene calls are TRBV30 and TRBJ2-3; D call uncertain. Trimming shortened V by 0 bases and J by 12 bases, and 16 bases separated the two germline ends. Per the germline V gene, CDR1 is GTSNPN and CDR2 is SVGIG (reference sequence). The CDR3 length is 13 residues. The CDR3 sequence: CAWSVGVQIRQYF. The CDR3 DNA is TGTGCCTGGAGTGTTGGGGTACAGATACGACAGTATTTT.

The rearrangement links TRBV2 to TRBJ2-1; 7 positions agree with TRBD2. Trimming at V came to 2 bases and at J to 3 bases, leaving 4 bases not matched to a gene. Per germline, CDR1 SNHLY and CDR2 FYNNEI. The CDR3 sequence is 15 residues long. DNA for the CDR3: TGTGCCAGCAGTGAAAAAAGCGGGATCTACAATGAGCAGTTCTTC. Translation gives CASSEKSGIYNEQFF.

On this clone: Other DNA sequences in the same sample also yield this CDR3. V and J are TRBV18 and TRBJ2-5, with D possibly being TRBD2 (5 bases). This CDR3 has 13 residues. Germline V lookup: CDR1 KGHSH, CDR2 LQKENI. Deletions cut 3 bases from V and 2 bases from J, with 7 bases between. The CDR3 bases are TGTGCCAGCTCACCCCCGGGACAAGAGACCCAGTACTTC. This sequence encodes CASSPPGQETQYF.

The V and J genes are TRBV5-4 and TRBJ1-3, with D unresolved. This CDR3 has 15 residues. The germline V gene has CDR1 SGHNT and CDR2 YYREEE (reference sequence). Trimming shortened V by 4 bases and J by 0 bases, and 11 bases separated the two germline ends. The CDR3 bases are TGTGCCAGCAGCACCCGAAGGGACTCTGGAAACACCATATATTTT. As protein: CASSTRRDSGNTIYF. The variable domain in full, with the rest retrieved from reference TRBV5-4 and TRBJ1-3, is ETGVTQSPTHLIKTRGQQVTLRCSSQSGHNTVSWYQQALGQGPQFIFQYYREEENGRGNFPPRFSGLQFPNYSSELNVNALELDDSALYLCASSTRRDSGNTIYFGEGSWLTVV.

This chain uses TRBV30 with TRBJ2-7, with 9 bases aligning to TRBD1. The germline V gene encodes CDR1 GTSNPN and CDR2 SVGIG (reference sequence). The CDR3 is 15 residues long. V was pared by 2 bases and J by 1 base, with 6 bases of the junction left unmatched. CDR3 residues: CAWSIKGTGSYEQYF. In DNA, the CDR3 is TGTGCCTGGAGTATTAAGGGGACAGGGTCCTACGAGCAGTACTTC.

Notes on this clone: The sample holds other DNA sequences that translate to the same CDR3. V is TRBV5-1 and J is TRBJ2-3; no clear D. The CDR3 runs 13 residues. Trimming stripped 0 bases from V and 1 base from J, with 3 bases between. Looked up from germline, CDR1 is SGHRS and CDR2 is YFSETQ. CDR3 bases: TGCGCCAGCAGCTTGGGGGGCACAGATACGCAGTATTTT. Translating it yields CASSLGGTDTQYF.

This clone showed up just a few times. The chain uses TRBV15 and TRBJ2-1; D remains ambiguous. This CDR3 comprises 13 residues. CDR1 is LNHNV and CDR2 is YYDKDF in the germline V gene (reference sequence). V was pared by 1 base and J by 5 bases, with 6 bases between. The chain's CDR3 is CATSRGPDNEQFF. CDR3 nucleotide sequence: TGTGCCACCAGCAGAGGTCCAGACAATGAGCAGTTCTTC.

The rearrangement links TRBV29-1 to TRBJ2-7, with 11 positions matching TRBD2. The CDR3 spans 13 residues. Trimming removed 7 bases from V and 5 bases from J; junction bases left unmatched: 7. The germline gives CDR1 SQVTM, CDR2 ANQGSEA. The CDR3 spells CSALLAGDDEQYF. Written as DNA, the CDR3 is TGCAGCGCCTTACTAGCGGGAGACGACGAGCAGTACTTC.

This chain links TRBV25-1 with TRBJ2-1; D assignment may be TRBD1 or TRBD2 (5 bases each). The CDR3 is 17 amino acids. The V and J ends lost 2 bases and 3 bases respectively, with 17 bases between them. CDR1 and CDR2 from the germline V gene are MGHDK and SYGVNS. CDR3 in amino acids: CASSEQGPTLLYNEQFF. The CDR3 region has the DNA TGTGCCAGCAGTGAACAGGGACCAACACTACTCTACAATGAGCAGTTCTTC.